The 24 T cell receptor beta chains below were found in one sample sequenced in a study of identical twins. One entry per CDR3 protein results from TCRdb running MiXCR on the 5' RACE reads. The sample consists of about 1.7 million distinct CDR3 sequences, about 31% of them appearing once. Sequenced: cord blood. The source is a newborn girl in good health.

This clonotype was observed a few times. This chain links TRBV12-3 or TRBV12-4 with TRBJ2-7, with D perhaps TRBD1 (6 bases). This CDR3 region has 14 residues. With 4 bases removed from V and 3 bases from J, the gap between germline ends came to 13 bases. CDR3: CASSYRDKLYEQYF. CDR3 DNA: TGTGCCAGCAGTTACCGGGACAAACTCTACGAGCAGTACTTC.

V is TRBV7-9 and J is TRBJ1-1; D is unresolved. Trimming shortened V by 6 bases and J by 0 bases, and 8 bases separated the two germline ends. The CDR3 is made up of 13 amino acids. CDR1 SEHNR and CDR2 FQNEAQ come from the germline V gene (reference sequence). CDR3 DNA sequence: TGTGCCAGCAGGACGCCCATGAACACTGAAGCTTTCTTT. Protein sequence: CASRTPMNTEAFF.

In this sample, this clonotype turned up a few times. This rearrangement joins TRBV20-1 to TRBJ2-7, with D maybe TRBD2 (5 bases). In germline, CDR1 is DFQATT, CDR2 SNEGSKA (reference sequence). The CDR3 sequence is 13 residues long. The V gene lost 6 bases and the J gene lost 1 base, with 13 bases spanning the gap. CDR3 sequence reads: CSALQAASYEQYF. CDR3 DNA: TGCAGTGCGCTACAAGCGGCATCCTACGAGCAGTACTTC.

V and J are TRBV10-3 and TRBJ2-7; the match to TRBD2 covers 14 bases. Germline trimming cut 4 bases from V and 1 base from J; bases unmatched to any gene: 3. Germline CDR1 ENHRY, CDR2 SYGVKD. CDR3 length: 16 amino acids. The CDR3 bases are TGTGCCATCAGTGCTCGGACTAGCGGGAGGTCCTACGAGCAGTACTTC. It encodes CAISARTSGRSYEQYF.

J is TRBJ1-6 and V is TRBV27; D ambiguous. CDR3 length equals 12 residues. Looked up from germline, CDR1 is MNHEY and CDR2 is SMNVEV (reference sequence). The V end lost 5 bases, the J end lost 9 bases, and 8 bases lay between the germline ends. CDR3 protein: CASSKESSPLHF. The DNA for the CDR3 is TGTGCCAGCAGTAAAGAGAGTTCACCCCTCCACTTT.

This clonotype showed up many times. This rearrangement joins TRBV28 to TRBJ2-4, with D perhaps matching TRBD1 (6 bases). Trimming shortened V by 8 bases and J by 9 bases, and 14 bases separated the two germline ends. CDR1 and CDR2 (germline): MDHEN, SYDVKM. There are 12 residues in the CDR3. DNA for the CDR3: TGTGCCAGCGATAACAGGGTTGGCATTCAGTACTTC. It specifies CASDNRVGIQYF.

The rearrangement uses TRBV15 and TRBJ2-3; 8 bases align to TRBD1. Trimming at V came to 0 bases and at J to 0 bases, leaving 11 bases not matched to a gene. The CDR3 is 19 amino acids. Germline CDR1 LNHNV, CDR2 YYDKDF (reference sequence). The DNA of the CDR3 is TGTGCCACCAGCAGAGAGGGTCGGACAGGGAGGTTCAGCACAGATACGCAGTATTTT. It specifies CATSREGRTGRFSTDTQYF.

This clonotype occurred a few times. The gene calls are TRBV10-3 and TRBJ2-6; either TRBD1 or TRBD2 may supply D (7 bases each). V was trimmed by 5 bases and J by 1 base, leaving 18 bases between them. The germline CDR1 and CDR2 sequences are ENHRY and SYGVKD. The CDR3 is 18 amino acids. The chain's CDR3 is CAISSGQRGGSGANVLTF. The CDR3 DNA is TGTGCCATCAGTTCGGGACAGAGGGGAGGGTCTGGGGCCAACGTCCTGACTTTC.

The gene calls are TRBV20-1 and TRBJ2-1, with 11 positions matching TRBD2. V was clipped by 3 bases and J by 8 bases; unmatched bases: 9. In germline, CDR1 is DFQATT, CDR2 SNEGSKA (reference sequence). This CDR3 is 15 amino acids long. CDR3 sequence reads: CSASSGRGSRHEQFF. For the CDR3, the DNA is TGCAGTGCTAGTAGCGGGAGGGGTAGTAGACATGAGCAGTTCTTC.

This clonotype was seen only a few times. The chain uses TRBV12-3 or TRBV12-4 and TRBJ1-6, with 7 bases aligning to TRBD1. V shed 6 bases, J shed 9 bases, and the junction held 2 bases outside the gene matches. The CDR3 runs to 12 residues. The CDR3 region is CASRGTASPLHF. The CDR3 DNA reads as TGTGCCAGCAGGGGGACAGCTTCACCCCTCCACTTT.

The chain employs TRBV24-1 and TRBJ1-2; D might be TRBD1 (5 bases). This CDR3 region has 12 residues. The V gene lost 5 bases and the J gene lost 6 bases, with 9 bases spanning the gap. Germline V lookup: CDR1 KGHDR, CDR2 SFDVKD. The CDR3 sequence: CATSGGGDGYTF. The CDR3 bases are TGTGCCACCAGTGGAGGAGGGGATGGCTACACCTTC.

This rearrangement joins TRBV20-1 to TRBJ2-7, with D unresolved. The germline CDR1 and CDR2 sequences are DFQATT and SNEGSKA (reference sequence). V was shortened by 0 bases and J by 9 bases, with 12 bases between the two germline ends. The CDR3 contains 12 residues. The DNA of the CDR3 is TGCAGTGCTAGAGACAATCTAAAGGGGCAGTACTTC. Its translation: CSARDNLKGQYF.

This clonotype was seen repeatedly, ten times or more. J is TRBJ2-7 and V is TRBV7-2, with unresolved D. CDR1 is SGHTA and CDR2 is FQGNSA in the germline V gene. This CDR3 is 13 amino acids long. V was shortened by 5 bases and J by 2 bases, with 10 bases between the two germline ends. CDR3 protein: CASSELKTYEQYF. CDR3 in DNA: TGTGCCAGCAGCGAACTAAAAACCTACGAGCAGTACTTC.

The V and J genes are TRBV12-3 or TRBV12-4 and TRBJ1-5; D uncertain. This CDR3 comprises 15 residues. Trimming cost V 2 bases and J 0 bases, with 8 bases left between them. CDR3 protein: CASSLRRISNQPQHF. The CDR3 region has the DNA TGTGCCAGCAGTTTAAGACGGATTAGCAATCAGCCCCAGCATTTT.

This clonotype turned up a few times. The DNA of the CDR3 is TGTGCCAGCAACCGAGCGGGAGGTGCGGACAATGAGCAGTTCTTC. Translating gives CASNRAGGADNEQFF. The V call is TRBV27, the J call TRBJ2-1; TRBD2 matches at 9 bases. The CDR3 is made up of 15 amino acids. The J segment lost 5 bases and the V segment lost 7 bases, leaving 9 bases of the junction unmatched. Germline V gives CDR1 MNHEY, CDR2 SMNVEV (reference sequence).

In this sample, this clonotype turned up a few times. The CDR3 DNA is TGCGCCAGCAGCTTGGCCCTTCGTCCGGGAGGCGCAGATACGCAGTATTTT. This gives the protein CASSLALRPGGADTQYF. This chain connects TRBV5-1 to TRBJ2-3; 7 bases are a match to TRBD2. Germline loops: CDR1 SGHRS, CDR2 YFSETQ. The trim removed 0 bases at V and 4 bases at J, leaving 11 bases unmatched. This CDR3 contains 17 residues.

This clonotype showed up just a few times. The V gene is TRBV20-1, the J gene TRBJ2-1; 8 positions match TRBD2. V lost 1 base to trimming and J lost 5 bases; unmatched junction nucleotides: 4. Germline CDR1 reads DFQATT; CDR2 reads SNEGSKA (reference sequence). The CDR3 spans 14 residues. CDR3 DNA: TGCAGTGCTAGAGTCGGGAGGGGCCACAATGAGCAGTTCTTC. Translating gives CSARVGRGHNEQFF.

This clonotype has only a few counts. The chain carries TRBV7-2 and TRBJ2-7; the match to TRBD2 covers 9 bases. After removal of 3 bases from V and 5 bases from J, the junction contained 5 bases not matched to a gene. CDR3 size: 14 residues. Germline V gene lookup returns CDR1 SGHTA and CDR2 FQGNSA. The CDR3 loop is CASSFSGSLNEQYF. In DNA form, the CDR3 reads TGTGCCAGCAGCTTTAGCGGGAGTCTGAACGAGCAGTACTTC.

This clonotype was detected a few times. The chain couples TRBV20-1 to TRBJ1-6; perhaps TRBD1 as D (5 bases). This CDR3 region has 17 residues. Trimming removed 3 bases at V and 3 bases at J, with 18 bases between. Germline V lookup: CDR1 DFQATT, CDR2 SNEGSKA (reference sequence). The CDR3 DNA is TGCAGTGCTAGTCGGTCAACTCAGGGCCACTATAATTCACCCCTCCACTTT. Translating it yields CSASRSTQGHYNSPLHF.

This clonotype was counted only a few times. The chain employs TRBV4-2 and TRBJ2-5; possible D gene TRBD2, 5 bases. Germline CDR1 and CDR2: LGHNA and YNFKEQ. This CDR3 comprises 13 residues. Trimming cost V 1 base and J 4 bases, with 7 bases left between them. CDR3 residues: CASSQAGIETQYF. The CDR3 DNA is TGTGCCAGCAGCCAAGCGGGGATAGAGACCCAGTACTTC.

The CDR3 region is CASKNRGAYEQYF. For the CDR3, the DNA is TGTGCCAGTAAGAACAGGGGGGCCTACGAGCAGTACTTC. The chain links TRBV19 to TRBJ2-7; 8 bases are a match to TRBD1. The CDR3 totals 13 residues. V was pared by 7 bases and J by 2 bases, with 4 bases of the junction left unmatched. Germline V gene data show CDR1 as LNHDA and CDR2 as SQIVND (reference sequence).

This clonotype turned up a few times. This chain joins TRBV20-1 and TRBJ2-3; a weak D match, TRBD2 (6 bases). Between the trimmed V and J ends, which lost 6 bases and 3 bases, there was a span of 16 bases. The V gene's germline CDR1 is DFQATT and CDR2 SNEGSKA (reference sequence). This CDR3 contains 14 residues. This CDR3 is CSATLSGLTDTQYF. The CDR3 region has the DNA TGCAGTGCAACCCTCAGCGGACTAACAGATACGCAGTATTTT.

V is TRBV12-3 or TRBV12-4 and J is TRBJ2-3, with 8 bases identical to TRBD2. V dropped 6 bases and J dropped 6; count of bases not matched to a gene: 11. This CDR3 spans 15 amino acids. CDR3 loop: CASRQIRGGSDTQYF. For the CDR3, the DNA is TGTGCCAGCAGGCAAATCCGGGGGGGCTCTGATACGCAGTATTTT.

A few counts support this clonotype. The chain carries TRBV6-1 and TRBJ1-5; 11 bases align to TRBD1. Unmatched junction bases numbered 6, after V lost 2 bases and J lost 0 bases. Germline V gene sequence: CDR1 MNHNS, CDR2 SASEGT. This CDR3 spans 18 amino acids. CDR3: CASSEYGQGAISNQPQHF. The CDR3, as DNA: TGTGCCAGCAGTGAATACGGACAGGGGGCGATTAGCAATCAGCCCCAGCATTTT.